This entry features one T cell receptor (beta chain) sequence. The antigen is not known. The data stem from a study of identical twins. General observations from the study: Out-of-frame alpha sequences shared by twins were enriched for low generation probability. The conclusions drew on cross-sectional statistical analysis instead of tracking the same donors. Possibly, invariant MAIT and iNKT cells partly confounded zero-insertion analyses. For cord blood, abundant beta clonotypes had fewer insertions, unlike memory repertoires, which showed none.

This CDR3 region has 12 residues. Trimming left V 5 bases short and J 9 bases short, with 12 bases between. From germline, CDR1 is MDHEN and CDR2 SYDVKM. TCRdb independently ran MiXCR on the 5' RACE reads; one entry per CDR3 protein. The data hold 500,000 to 650,000 distinct CDR3 sequences, with just over 7% observed a single time. These data were also reused for a study on yellow fever vaccine responses in identical twins.

The chain employs TRBV28 and TRBJ2-3, with D unclear. Sequenced input: PBMCs. This TCR came from a woman younger than 35 in good health. The CDR3 DNA is TGTGCCAGCAGTCCCCTGACTGGAACGCAGTATTTT. Its protein product is CASSPLTGTQYF.